This passage covers 22 T cell receptor beta chains from one sample sequenced in a study of blood T cell repertoires in COVID-19. Sequenced by immunoSEQ multiplex PCR; TCRdb stores in-frame clones only, minus some. The table includes just over 95,000 clones, around 81% detected once. Sequencing was done on a sample of peripheral blood. These receptors were collected from a man in his sixties with acute or convalescent COVID-19.

The chain links TRBV13 to TRBJ2-3; TRBD2 aligns across 8 bases. The trim removed 3 bases at V and 5 bases at J, leaving 4 bases unmatched. CDR1 is PRHDT and CDR2 is FYEKMQ in the germline V gene (reference sequence). This CDR3 region has 14 residues. The CDR3 spells CASSFLAGRDTQYF. The CDR3 coding sequence is TGTGCCAGCAGCTTTCTAGCGGGCAGAGATACGCAGTATTTT.

The chain carries TRBV2 and TRBJ2-3; D perhaps matches TRBD1 (6 bases). The CDR3 runs 13 residues. Deletions cut 5 bases from V and 4 bases from J, with 10 bases between. Germline V gives CDR1 SNHLY, CDR2 FYNNEI. The CDR3 nucleotides are TGTGCCAGCAGTTACAGGGAGTCAGATACGCAGTATTTT. It specifies CASSYRESDTQYF.

The V call is TRBV18, the J call TRBJ1-2, with 10 bases aligning to TRBD1. CDR1 KGHSH and CDR2 LQKENI come from the germline V gene. V was clipped by 3 bases and J by 4 bases; unmatched bases: 5. The CDR3 covers 15 residues. The CDR3 DNA is TGTGCCAGCTCACCCGCCGGGACAGGGGTCTATGGCTACACCTTC. Translated, it gives CASSPAGTGVYGYTF.

The V and J genes are TRBV7-2 and TRBJ1-5; TRBD1 aligns across 9 bases. V lost 0 bases to trimming and J lost 5 bases; unmatched junction nucleotides: 5. CDR3 length equals 16 residues. The germline gives CDR1 SGHTA, CDR2 FQGNSA. CDR3 in DNA: TGTGCCAGCAGCTTAGCGCCAACAGGGGGCTATCAGCCCCAGCATTTT. Protein sequence: CASSLAPTGGYQPQHF.

The J gene is TRBJ1-2, the V gene TRBV29-1; D is perhaps TRBD1 (5 bases). CDR1 is SQVTM, CDR2 ANQGSEA, per germline. V was cut by 2 bases and J by 6 bases, with 13 bases left in between. This CDR3 has 13 residues. The chain's CDR3 is CSVEWRGDHGYTF. CDR3 in DNA: TGCAGCGTTGAATGGAGGGGCGATCATGGCTACACCTTC.

The chain carries TRBV7-6 and TRBJ2-3; 12 nucleotides line up with TRBD2. The ends lost 4 bases at V and 4 bases at J; junction bases unmatched: 3. CDR1 and CDR2 (germline): SGHVS, FNYEAQ. CDR3 length: 15 amino acids. The CDR3 loop is CASSSLAGGPDTQYF. CDR3 DNA: TGTGCCAGCAGCTCCCTAGCGGGAGGGCCAGATACGCAGTATTTT.

V usage is TRBV6-5 and J usage is TRBJ2-2; the D gene is possibly TRBD2 (5 bases). Between the trimmed V and J ends, which lost 7 bases and 0 bases, there was a span of 12 bases. The CDR3 runs 15 residues. Germline lookup yields CDR1 MNHEY and CDR2 SVGAGI. For the CDR3, the DNA is TGTGCCAGCAAAGTTCGGGGATCGAACACCGGGGAGCTGTTTTTT. This codes for CASKVRGSNTGELFF.

The genes are TRBV29-1 and TRBJ2-5; 8 bases are a match to TRBD2. CDR1 and CDR2 (germline): SQVTM, ANQGSEA. Trimming cost V 7 bases and J 4 bases; bases outside gene matches: 8. CDR3 length: 13 amino acids. The CDR3 DNA is TGCAGCGAAGCGGGAGAGGGGGTAGAGACCCAGTACTTC. Translation: CSEAGEGVETQYF.

The gene calls are TRBV18 and TRBJ2-3; D is uncertain. The CDR3 is 13 amino acids. Per germline, CDR1 KGHSH and CDR2 LQKENI. Trimming left V 3 bases short and J 0 bases short, with 4 bases between. The CDR3 DNA follows: TGTGCCAGCTCACCGAGCAGCACAGATACGCAGTATTTT. It translates to CASSPSSTDTQYF.

The chain carries TRBV9 and TRBJ1-6; TRBD1 might be the D (5 bases). The CDR3 is 14 residues long. CDR1 and CDR2 (germline): SGDLS, YYNGEE. V was pared by 0 bases and J by 12 bases, with 13 bases between. CDR3 sequence reads: CASSVDGTGRPLHF. The CDR3 region has the DNA TGTGCCAGCAGCGTAGACGGAACAGGCCGACCCCTCCACTTT.

The CDR3 sequence: CASSEQGGYNEQFF. CDR3 DNA: TGTGCCAGCAGTGAACAGGGGGGATACAATGAGCAGTTCTTC. This chain joins TRBV6-1 and TRBJ2-1; a possible D gene is TRBD1 (7 bases). CDR3 length equals 14 residues. V was cut by 2 bases and J by 4 bases, with 9 bases left in between. Germline V gene lookup returns CDR1 MNHNS and CDR2 SASEGT.

The chain uses TRBV6-6 and TRBJ1-3; 7 positions match TRBD1. The CDR3 loop spans 14 amino acids. Germline trimming cut 6 bases from V and 0 bases from J; bases unmatched to any gene: 2. Germline loops: CDR1 MNHNY, CDR2 SVGAGI (reference sequence). The CDR3: CASRGDSSGNTIYF. For the CDR3, the DNA is TGTGCCAGCAGGGGGGACAGCTCTGGAAACACCATATATTTT.

The chain has TRBV7-2 and TRBJ2-7, with 8 bases that match TRBD1. The CDR3 has 13 residues. V lost 4 bases and J lost 4; bases outside the gene matches: 3. CDR1 and CDR2 (germline): SGHTA, FQGNSA. In DNA, the CDR3 is TGTGCCAGCAGCTCCGACAGGGGATACGAGCAGTACGTC. Its translation: CASSSDRGYEQYV.

The V gene is TRBV6-6, the J gene TRBJ2-3; TRBD2 aligns across 11 bases. Germline V gene data show CDR1 as MNHNY and CDR2 as SVGAGI (reference sequence). There are 16 residues in the CDR3. The trim removed 7 bases at V and 0 bases at J, leaving 6 bases unmatched. CDR3 amino acids: CASKVLAGASTDTQYF. The CDR3 DNA reads TGTGCCAGCAAAGTACTAGCGGGGGCTAGCACAGATACGCAGTATTTT.

The J gene is TRBJ2-2, the V gene TRBV27; 7 nucleotides line up with TRBD2. CDR1 is MNHEY, CDR2 SMNVEV, per germline (reference sequence). CDR3 length: 14 residues. J lost 3 bases, V lost 5 bases, and 3 bases had no gene match. The CDR3, as DNA: TGTGCCAGCAGTCGCCTAGCGGACACCGGGGAGCTGTTTTTT. Protein: CASSRLADTGELFF.

Written as DNA, the CDR3 is TGTGCCAGCAGTGCCTCTCAGGGGGGCGCGGGTGAAAAACTGTTTTTT. Amino acid sequence: CASSASQGGAGEKLFF. V gene TRBV25-1 combines with J gene TRBJ1-4; 7 bases match TRBD1. With V trimmed by 4 bases and J by 7 bases, 12 bases remained unmatched. Germline CDR1 MGHDK, CDR2 SYGVNS. The CDR3 is 16 residues long.

The chain couples TRBV18 to TRBJ2-1, with 9 bases identical to TRBD2. Trimming cost V 0 bases and J 6 bases; bases outside gene matches: 3. This CDR3 comprises 15 residues. Germline values: CDR1 KGHSH, CDR2 LQKENI. The CDR3, as DNA: TGTGCCAGCTCACCACCAGCGGGGGGCCCCAATGAGCAGTTCTTC. This codes for CASSPPAGGPNEQFF.

The chain combines TRBV3-1 (or the pseudogene TRBV3-2) with TRBJ1-3; 7 positions match TRBD1. The germline V gene has CDR1 LGHDT and CDR2 YNNKEL (reference sequence). The J segment lost 4 bases and the V segment lost 3 bases, leaving 6 bases of the junction unmatched. This CDR3 has 15 residues. CDR3 sequence: CASSHTGADGNTIYF. For the CDR3, the DNA is TGTGCCAGCAGCCACACAGGGGCCGACGGAAACACCATATATTTT.

The chain uses TRBV29-1 and TRBJ2-1; TRBD1 agrees at 7 bases. Germline assignment: CDR1 SQVTM and CDR2 ANQGSEA. The CDR3 extends over 13 amino acids. V lost 8 bases, J lost 0 bases, and 4 bases stayed unmatched. CDR3 DNA: TGCAGCTTCCGGACAGGCTCCTACAATGAGCAGTTCTTC. The encoded protein is CSFRTGSYNEQFF.

V is TRBV6-5 and J is TRBJ2-5, with D possibly TRBD1 on 6 matching bases. Germline values: CDR1 MNHEY, CDR2 SVGAGI. This CDR3 contains 15 residues. Trimming removed 4 bases from V and 2 bases from J, with 14 bases in between. CDR3 residues: CASSWTGTLQETQYF. The CDR3 bases are TGTGCCAGCAGTTGGACCGGGACACTTCAAGAGACCCAGTACTTC.

The genes are TRBV7-9 and TRBJ1-2; D is perhaps TRBD1 (5 bases). Trimming removed 4 bases from V and 8 bases from J, with 17 bases in between. CDR1 is SEHNR, CDR2 FQNEAQ, per germline (reference sequence). The CDR3 is 14 amino acids. The CDR3 DNA reads TGTGCCAGCAGCTCCGGGGGGTCCCCTCGGGGCTACACCTTC. Encoded protein: CASSSGGSPRGYTF.

The rearrangement uses TRBV19 and TRBJ2-6, with D possibly being TRBD1 (6 bases). This CDR3 has 16 amino acids. CDR1 and CDR2 (germline): LNHDA, SQIVND (reference sequence). The ends were cut back, 7 bases at V and 3 bases at J, with 16 bases in the middle. Here the CDR3 reads CASNSGELLGANVLTF. CDR3 DNA sequence: TGTGCCAGTAATTCAGGGGAGCTCCTTGGGGCCAACGTCCTGACTTTC. Filled out from reference TRBV19 and TRBJ2-6, the complete variable domain reads DGGITQSPKYLFRKEGQNVTLSCEQNLNHDAMYWYRQDPGQGLRLIYYSQIVNDFQKGDIAEGYSVSREKKESFPLTVTSAQKNPTAFYLCASNSGELLGANVLTFGAGSRLTVL.